This T cell receptor beta chain derives from a study of blood T cell repertoires in COVID-19. Study at large: Sites across the United States, Italy and Spain contributed samples from acute and convalescent COVID-19. T cells, B-cell-depleted T cells, or PBMCs provided the cDNA or gDNA that served as material.

There are 17 residues in the CDR3. The germline V gene has CDR1 SGHNT and CDR2 YYREEE (reference sequence). V was clipped by 4 bases and J by 7 bases; unmatched bases: 12. Original processing methods: Estimation of nucleated cell counts was performed using reference gene primer amplification. TCRdb's table, derived via immunoSEQ multiplex PCR, lists solely in-frame clones and lacks some. V and J calls and clone size are given by that table; D and trimming were obtained from the DNA. The sample contains 300,000 to 450,000 clones, more than 65% of which appear only once. This clone was observed once. The chain uses TRBV5-4 and TRBJ2-7; 15 bases are a match to TRBD2. The sequenced sample consisted of peripheral blood. The sequence was obtained from a human donor with acute or convalescent COVID-19. The donor label of this sample is uncertain. The CDR3 reads CASSPRTSGRAVVEQYF. The CDR3 DNA reads TGTGCCAGCAGCCCGCGGACTAGCGGGAGGGCCGTGGTGGAGCAGTACTTC.